The sample holds many counts of the clone carrying this T cell receptor beta chain. These data originate in a study of early T cells in non-severe SARS-CoV-2 infection. TCRdb reprocessed the 5' RACE reads with MiXCR, giving one entry per CDR3 protein. The sample lists 50,000 to 55,000 distinct CDR3 sequences, roughly 9.2% occurring once. Germline loops: CDR1 SGHVS, CDR2 FQNEAQ. V shed 0 bases and J shed 6 bases, with 9 bases lying between them. This CDR3 spans 14 amino acids. This TCR was sampled from an adult who was a healthcare worker with PCR-confirmed SARS-CoV-2 infection or an uninfected control (not recorded which). The sequenced sample was whole blood. The chain uses TRBV7-8 and TRBJ2-1; TRBD2 is a possible D gene (7 bases). The CDR3: CASSLAGGLNEQFF. In nucleotides, the CDR3 is TGTGCCAGCAGCTTAGCGGGGGGGCTCAATGAGCAGTTCTTC.